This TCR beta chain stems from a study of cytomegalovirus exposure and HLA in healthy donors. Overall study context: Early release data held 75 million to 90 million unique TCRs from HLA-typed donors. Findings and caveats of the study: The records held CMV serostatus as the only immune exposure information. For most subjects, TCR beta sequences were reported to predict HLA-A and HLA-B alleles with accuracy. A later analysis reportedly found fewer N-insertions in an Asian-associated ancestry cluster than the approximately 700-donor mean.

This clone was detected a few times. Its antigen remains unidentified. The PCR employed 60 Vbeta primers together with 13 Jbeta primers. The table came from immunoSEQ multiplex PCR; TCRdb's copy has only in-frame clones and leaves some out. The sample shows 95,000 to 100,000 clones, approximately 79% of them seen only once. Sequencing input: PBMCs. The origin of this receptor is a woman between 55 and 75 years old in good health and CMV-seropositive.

The CDR3 sequence is CASSVYVGANYGYTF. The CDR3 DNA reads as TGTGCCAGCAGTGTCTATGTAGGAGCTAACTATGGCTACACCTTC. The chain carries TRBV2 and TRBJ1-2; D unclear. The germline V and J ends were trimmed by 4 bases and 0 bases, with 12 bases remaining between them. The CDR3 extends over 15 amino acids. Per germline, CDR1 SNHLY and CDR2 FYNNEI.